This is a list of T cell receptor beta chains from one sample in a study of CD8 T cells in Susac syndrome. TCRdb ran MiXCR on the immunoSEQ multiplex PCR reads and lists one entry per CDR3 protein. This table holds roughly 220,000 distinct CDR3 sequences, about 95% found once. Sequencing was performed on CD4+ T cells from PBMCs. The receptor source for this set is a human donor with Susac syndrome. The CDR3 runs from the conserved cysteine through the conserved F or W. A D gene is named only where the DNA matches it firmly. Only some rows state a clone size, as once, few, many or a class for expanded clones.

v_call	j_call	clone_size	d_call	cdr3_nt	cdr3_aa
TRBV27	TRBJ2-1	NA	NA	TGTGCCAGCAGTCTACAGGGTTACAATGAGCAGTTCTTC	CASSLQGYNEQFF
TRBV6-5	TRBJ1-2	few	NA	TGTGCCAGCAGTTACTCGCCGGAATATGGCTACACCTTC	CASSYSPEYGYTF
TRBV6-2/TRBV6-3	TRBJ2-5	NA	NA	TGTGCCAGCAACGGAGGGGGCGCCGAGACCCAGTACTTC	CASNGGGAETQYF
TRBV10-3	TRBJ2-2	NA	TRBD1	TGTGCCATCAGCCGAGACAGGGTCTCCGGGGAGCTGTTTTTT	CAISRDRVSGELFF
TRBV12-3/TRBV12-4	TRBJ1-1	NA	NA	TGTGCCAGCAGTTTATTTGAGGGGACTGAAGCTTTCTTT	CASSLFEGTEAFF
TRBV11-2	TRBJ2-1	NA	NA	TGTGCCAGCAGCTTAGGACAGGCCCTCAATGAGCAGTTCTTC	CASSLGQALNEQFF
TRBV24-1	TRBJ1-4	NA	TRBD1	TGTGCCACCAGTGATTTGACGCGGACAGGGGCAACTAATGAAAAACTGTTTTTT	CATSDLTRTGATNEKLFF
TRBV2	TRBJ1-2	NA	NA	TGTGCCAGCAGTGGGGGCTACCCGGTGGTTTATGGCTACACCTTC	CASSGGYPVVYGYTF
TRBV20-1	TRBJ2-3	NA	NA	TGCAGTGCTAGAGTTTCACCTAACACAGATACGCAGTATTTT	CSARVSPNTDTQYF
TRBV20-1	TRBJ2-3	NA	TRBD1	TGCAGTGCTAGAGACCTACAGGGGACGACAGATACGCAGTATTTT	CSARDLQGTTDTQYF
TRBV13	TRBJ2-1	NA	TRBD1	TGTGCCATCGCACGGACAGGGGGCGTCTCGGGTGAGCAGTTCTTC	CAIARTGGVSGEQFF
TRBV2	TRBJ1-1	NA	TRBD1	TGTGCCAGCAGGGGGGACAGCCCTATGAACACTGAAGCTTTCTTT	CASRGDSPMNTEAFF
TRBV18	TRBJ1-2	once	TRBD1	TGTGCCAGCTCCCCCGGGACAGGGCCTACCCGCTATGGCTACACCTTC	CASSPGTGPTRYGYTF
TRBV20-1	TRBJ2-3	NA	NA	TGCAGCAATCAGGGTAGCACAGATACGCAGTATTTT	CSNQGSTDTQYF
TRBV3-1	TRBJ2-3	NA	TRBD1	TGTGCCAGCAGCCCGATCGGGACAGGGGGAACAGATACGCAGTATTTT	CASSPIGTGGTDTQYF
TRBV29-1	TRBJ1-1	NA	NA	TGCAGCGTTGACCAACAGCCTGTGGAGTGGACTGAAGCTTTCTTT	CSVDQQPVEWTEAFF
TRBV9	TRBJ2-5	NA	NA	TGTGCCAGCAGCGAACAAACAGGGTCCCTCCAAGAGACCCAGTACTTC	CASSEQTGSLQETQYF
TRBV7-3	TRBJ1-1	NA	NA	TGTGCCAGCAGCGACGTGGGGCAGAACACTGAAGCTTTCTTT	CASSDVGQNTEAFF
TRBV16	TRBJ1-5	once	NA	TGTGCCAGCAGCCAATCGTCAGGGAGCGGTCAGCCCCAGCATTTT	CASSQSSGSGQPQHF
TRBV7-7	TRBJ2-2	NA	NA	TGTGCTAGCAGCCCTTGGTCGGCAGGGGAGAACACCGGGGAGCTGTTTTTT	CASSPWSAGENTGELFF
TRBV24-1	TRBJ1-1	NA	NA	TGTGCCACCAGTGGGGCTGAAGCTTTCTTT	CATSGAEAFF
TRBV30	TRBJ1-1	NA	TRBD1	TGTGCCTGGTCTCAGGGACAGGGGGCCTCTGAAGCTTTCTTT	CAWSQGQGASEAFF
TRBV28	TRBJ1-2	NA	NA	TGTGCCAGCAGTACAACCGCCGGACAGTCCTTGGGAGGCTACACCTTC	CASSTTAGQSLGGYTF
TRBV20-1	TRBJ1-1	NA	TRBD1	TGCAGTGTTACCACAGGGGCCACGAACACTGAAGCTTTCTTT	CSVTTGATNTEAFF
TRBV10-3	TRBJ2-7	NA	NA	TGTGCCTCCGCTAGCGATCAGGGGGAGCAGTACTTC	CASASDQGEQYF
TRBV28	TRBJ2-7	NA	NA	TGTGCCAGCAGTTTATACGGGCAGGTGAGGTCCTACGAGCAGTACTTC	CASSLYGQVRSYEQYF
TRBV15	TRBJ1-1	NA	NA	TGTGCCACCAGCAGAGTGGGGGGTGAAGCTGAAGCTTTCTTT	CATSRVGGEAEAFF
TRBV9	TRBJ2-2	NA	TRBD1	TGTGCCAGCAGCGTGACGACAGGGTTGACCGGGGAGCTGTTTTTT	CASSVTTGLTGELFF
TRBV20-1	TRBJ1-1	once	TRBD1	TGCAGTGCTAGTATATCAGCCGGGACAGGGCCCACTGAAGCTTTCTTT	CSASISAGTGPTEAFF
TRBV5-6	TRBJ2-1	NA	NA	TGTGCCAGCAGCGGGGGACTTAGCTCCTACAATGAGCAGTTCTTC	CASSGGLSSYNEQFF
TRBV12-5	TRBJ1-2	NA	TRBD1	TGTGCTAGTGGGTGGACAGGCGGCTATGGCTACACCTTC	CASGWTGGYGYTF
TRBV12-3/TRBV12-4	TRBJ2-1	NA	TRBD1	TGTGCCAGCAGTCGGACCGGGACAGGGTACAATGAGCAGTTCTTC	CASSRTGTGYNEQFF
TRBV30	TRBJ2-5	NA	TRBD1	TGTGCCTGGAGTCGACAGGGACAAGAGACCCAGTACTTC	CAWSRQGQETQYF
TRBV10-3	TRBJ2-7	NA	NA	TGTGCCGTGAGGGGGGGTAGCGGCTACGAGCAGTACTTC	CAVRGGSGYEQYF
TRBV10-3	TRBJ2-3	NA	TRBD2	TGTGCCTCCGGTCGGGAGGATCCAGATACGCAGTATTTT	CASGREDPDTQYF
TRBV20-1	TRBJ2-7	NA	TRBD1	TGCAGTGCTAGAGATCGGGGACAGGGGTCGCCGTGGGAGCAGTACTTC	CSARDRGQGSPWEQYF
TRBV18	TRBJ1-2	NA	TRBD1	TGTGCCAGCTCACCAGGAGAGGAGGGGGCCCATGGCTACACCTTC	CASSPGEEGAHGYTF
TRBV28	TRBJ1-2	NA	TRBD1	TGTGCCACGCAAACAGGGGGGCTTTATGGCTACACCTTC	CATQTGGLYGYTF
TRBV30	TRBJ2-7	NA	TRBD1	TGTGCCTGGACCCGGACAGGCGAGACCTACGAGCAGTACTTC	CAWTRTGETYEQYF
TRBV20-1	TRBJ2-5	NA	TRBD1	TGCAGTGCTAGAGATCTGATGGACAGGGGTGAGGAGACCCAGTACTTC	CSARDLMDRGEETQYF
TRBV5-4	TRBJ1-5	NA	NA	TGTGCCAGCAGCGACCAGGGCGAATCGGCGCATTTT	CASSDQGESAHF
TRBV20-1	TRBJ2-5	NA	TRBD1	TGCAGTGCTAGAGGGCAGGGGGCCGAGACCCAGTACTTC	CSARGQGAETQYF
TRBV20-1	TRBJ1-1	NA	NA	TGCAGTGCCGAGGGGGTTGGAGGTTTCGCTGAAGCTTTCTTT	CSAEGVGGFAEAFF
TRBV18	TRBJ1-2	NA	NA	TGTGCCAGCTCACCGAGTACTAACTATGGCTACACCTTC	CASSPSTNYGYTF
TRBV5-1	TRBJ1-5	NA	NA	TGCGCCAGCAGCTTCGGAGGCCGTGATCAGCCCCAGCATTTT	CASSFGGRDQPQHF
TRBV2	TRBJ1-6	NA	NA	TGTGCCAGCAGTGACTTGCCCAGGGTGTCACCCCTCCACTTT	CASSDLPRVSPLHF
TRBV25-1	TRBJ2-1	NA	TRBD2	TGTGCCAGCAGTGATCGGGAGGGACGGTGGAATGAGCAGTTCTTC	CASSDREGRWNEQFF
TRBV20-1	TRBJ1-2	NA	NA	TGCAGTGCTAGAGATCGGGCAGGAGGGACCTATGGCTACACCTTC	CSARDRAGGTYGYTF
TRBV3-1	TRBJ2-5	NA	NA	TGTGCCAGCAGCGAAGGCGCGGGGATGGAGACCCAGTACTTC	CASSEGAGMETQYF
TRBV30	TRBJ2-1	once	NA	TGTGCCTGGAGTAAAGGGCCTAGCTCCTACAATGAGCAGTTCTTC	CAWSKGPSSYNEQFF
TRBV3-1	TRBJ2-2	NA	TRBD1	TGTGCCAGCAGCCCTCGAGGGGGCGTCGGCACCGGGGAGCTGTTTTTT	CASSPRGGVGTGELFF
TRBV11-2	TRBJ1-2	NA	TRBD1	TGTGCCAGCAGCTCTCGGGACAGGGGGCTTAACTATGGCTACACCTTC	CASSSRDRGLNYGYTF